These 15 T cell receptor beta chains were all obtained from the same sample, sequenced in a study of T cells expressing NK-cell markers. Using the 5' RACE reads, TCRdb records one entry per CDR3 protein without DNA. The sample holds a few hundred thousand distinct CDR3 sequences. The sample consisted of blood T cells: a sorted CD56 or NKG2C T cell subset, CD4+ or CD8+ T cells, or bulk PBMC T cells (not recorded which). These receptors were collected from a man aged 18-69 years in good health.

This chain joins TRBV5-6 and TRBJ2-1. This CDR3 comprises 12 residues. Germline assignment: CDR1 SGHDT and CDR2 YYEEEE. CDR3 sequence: CASSNSVGEQFF.

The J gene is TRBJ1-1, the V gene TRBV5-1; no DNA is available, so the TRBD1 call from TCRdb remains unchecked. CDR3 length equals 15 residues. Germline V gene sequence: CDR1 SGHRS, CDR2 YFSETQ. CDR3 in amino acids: CASSLVTGVNTEAFF.

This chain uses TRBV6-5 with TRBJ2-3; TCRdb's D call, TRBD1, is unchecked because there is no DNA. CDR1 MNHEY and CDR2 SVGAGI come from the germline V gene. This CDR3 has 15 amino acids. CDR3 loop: CASSYSETQGHTQYF.

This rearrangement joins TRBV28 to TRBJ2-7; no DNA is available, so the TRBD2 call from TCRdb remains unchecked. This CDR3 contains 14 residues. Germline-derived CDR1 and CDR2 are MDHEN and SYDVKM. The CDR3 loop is CASRKTGGSYEQYF.

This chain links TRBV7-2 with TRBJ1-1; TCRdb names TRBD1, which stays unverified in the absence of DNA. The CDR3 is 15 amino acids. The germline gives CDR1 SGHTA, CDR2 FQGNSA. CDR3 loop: CASSLDTGGGTEAFF.

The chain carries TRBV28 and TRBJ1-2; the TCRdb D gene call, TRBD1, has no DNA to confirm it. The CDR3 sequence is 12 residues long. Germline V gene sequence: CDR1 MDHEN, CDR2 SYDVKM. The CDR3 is CAGGQGRVGYTF.

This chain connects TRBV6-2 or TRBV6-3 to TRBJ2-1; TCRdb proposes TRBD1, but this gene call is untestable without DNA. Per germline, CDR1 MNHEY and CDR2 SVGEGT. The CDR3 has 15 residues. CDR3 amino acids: CASSPLGQGSDEQFF.

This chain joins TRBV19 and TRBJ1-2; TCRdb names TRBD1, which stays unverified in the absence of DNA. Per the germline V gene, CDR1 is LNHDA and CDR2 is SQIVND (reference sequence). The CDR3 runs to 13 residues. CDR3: CATKQGVNYGYTF.

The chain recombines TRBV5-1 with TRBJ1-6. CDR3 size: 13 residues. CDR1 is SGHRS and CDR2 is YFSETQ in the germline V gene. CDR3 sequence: CASSPTRESPLHF.

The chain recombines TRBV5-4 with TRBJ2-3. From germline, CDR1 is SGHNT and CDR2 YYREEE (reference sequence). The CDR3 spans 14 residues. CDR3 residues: CASSFSEATDTQYF.

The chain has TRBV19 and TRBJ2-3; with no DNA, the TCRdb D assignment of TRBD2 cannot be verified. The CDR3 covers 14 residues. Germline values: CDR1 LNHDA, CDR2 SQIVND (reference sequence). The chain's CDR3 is CASSLKSGADTQYF.

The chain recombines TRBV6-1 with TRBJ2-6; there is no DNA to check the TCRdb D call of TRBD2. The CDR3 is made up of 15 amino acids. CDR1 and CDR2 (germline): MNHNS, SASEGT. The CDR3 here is CASSSPPSGANVLTF.

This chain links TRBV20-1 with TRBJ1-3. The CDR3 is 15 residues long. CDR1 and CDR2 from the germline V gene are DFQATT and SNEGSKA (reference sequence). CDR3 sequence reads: CSARAAGLRGNTIYF.

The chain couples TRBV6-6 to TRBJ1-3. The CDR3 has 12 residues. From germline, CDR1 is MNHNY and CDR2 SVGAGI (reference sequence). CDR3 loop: CASSQTGNTIYF.

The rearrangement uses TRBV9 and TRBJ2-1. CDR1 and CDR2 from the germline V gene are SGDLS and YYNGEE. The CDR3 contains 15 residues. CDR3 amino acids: CASSEIAAGYNEQFF.